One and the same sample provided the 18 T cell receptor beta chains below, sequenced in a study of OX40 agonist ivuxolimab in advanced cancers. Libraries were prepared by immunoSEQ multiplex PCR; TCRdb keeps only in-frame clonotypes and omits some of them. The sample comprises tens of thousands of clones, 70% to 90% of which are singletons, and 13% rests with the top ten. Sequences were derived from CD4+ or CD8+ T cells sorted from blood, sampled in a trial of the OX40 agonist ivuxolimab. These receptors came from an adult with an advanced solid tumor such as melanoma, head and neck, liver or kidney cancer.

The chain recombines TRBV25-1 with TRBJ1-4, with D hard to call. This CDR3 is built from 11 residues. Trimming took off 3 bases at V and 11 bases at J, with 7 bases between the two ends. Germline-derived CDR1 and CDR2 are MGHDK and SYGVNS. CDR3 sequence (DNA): TGTGCCAGCAGTGACGTATACAAACTGTTTTTT. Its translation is CASSDVYKLFF.

In DNA form, the CDR3 reads TGCAGCGCCTTAGGACTAGCGGGAGCATATGAGCAGTTCTTC. Protein product: CSALGLAGAYEQFF. V is TRBV29-1 and J is TRBJ2-1; 13 nucleotides match TRBD2. The length of the CDR3 is 14 residues. CDR1 and CDR2 from the germline V gene are SQVTM and ANQGSEA. V was clipped by 7 bases and J by 8 bases; unmatched bases: 8.

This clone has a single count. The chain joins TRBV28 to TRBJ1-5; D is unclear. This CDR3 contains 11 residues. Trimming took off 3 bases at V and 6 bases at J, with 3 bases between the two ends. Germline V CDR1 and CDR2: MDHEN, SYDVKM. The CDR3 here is CASSFGQPQHF. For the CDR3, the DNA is TGTGCCAGCAGTTTTGGTCAGCCCCAGCATTTT.

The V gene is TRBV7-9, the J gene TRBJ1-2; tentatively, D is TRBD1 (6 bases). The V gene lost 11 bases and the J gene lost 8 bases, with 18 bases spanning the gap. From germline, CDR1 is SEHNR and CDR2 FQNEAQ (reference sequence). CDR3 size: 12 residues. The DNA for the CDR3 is TGTGCCGGATATCCTAGGGGGTCAGGCTACACCTTC. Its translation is CAGYPRGSGYTF.

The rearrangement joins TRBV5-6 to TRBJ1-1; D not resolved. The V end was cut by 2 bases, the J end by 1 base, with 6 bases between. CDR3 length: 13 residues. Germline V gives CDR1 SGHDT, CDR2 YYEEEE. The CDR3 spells CASSFGRNTEAFF. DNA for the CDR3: TGTGCCAGCAGCTTCGGGAGGAACACTGAAGCTTTCTTT.

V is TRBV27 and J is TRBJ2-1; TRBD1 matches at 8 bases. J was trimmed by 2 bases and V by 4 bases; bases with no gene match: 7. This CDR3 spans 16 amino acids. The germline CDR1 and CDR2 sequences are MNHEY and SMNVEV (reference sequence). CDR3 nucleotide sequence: TGTGCCAGCAGTTCGGACAGGGCCTACACCTACAATGAGCAGTTCTTC. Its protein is CASSSDRAYTYNEQFF.

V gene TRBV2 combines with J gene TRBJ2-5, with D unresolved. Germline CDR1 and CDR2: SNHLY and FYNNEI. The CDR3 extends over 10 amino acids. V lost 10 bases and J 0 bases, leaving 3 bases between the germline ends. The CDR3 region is CATHQETQYF. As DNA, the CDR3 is TGTGCCACCCACCAAGAGACCCAGTACTTC.

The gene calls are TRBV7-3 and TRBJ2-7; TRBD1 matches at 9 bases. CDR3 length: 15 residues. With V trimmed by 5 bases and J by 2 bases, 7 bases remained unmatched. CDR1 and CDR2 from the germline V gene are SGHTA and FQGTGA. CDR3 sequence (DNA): TGTGCCAGCAGCCACGAGGACAGGGGAACCTACGAGCAGTACTTC. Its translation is CASSHEDRGTYEQYF.

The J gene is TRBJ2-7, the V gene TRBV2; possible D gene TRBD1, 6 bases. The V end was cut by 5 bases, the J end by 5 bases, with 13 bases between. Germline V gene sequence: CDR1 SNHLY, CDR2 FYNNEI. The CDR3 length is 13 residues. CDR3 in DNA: TGTGCCAGCAGTCCGATTAGACAGGACGAGCAGTACTTC. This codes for CASSPIRQDEQYF.

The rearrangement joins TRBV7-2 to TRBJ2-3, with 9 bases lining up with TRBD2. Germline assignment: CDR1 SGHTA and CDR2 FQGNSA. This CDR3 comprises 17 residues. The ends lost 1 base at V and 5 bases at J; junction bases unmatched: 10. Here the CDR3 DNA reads TGTGCCAGCAGCTTAGGGGTTAGCGGGAGAGTTGTAGATACGCAGTATTTT. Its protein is CASSLGVSGRVVDTQYF.

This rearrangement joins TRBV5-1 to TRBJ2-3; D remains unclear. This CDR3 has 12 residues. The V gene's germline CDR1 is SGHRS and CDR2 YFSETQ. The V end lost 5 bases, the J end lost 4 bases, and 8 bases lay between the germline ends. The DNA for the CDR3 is TGCGCCAGCAGTTATTTGGCAGATACGCAGTATTTT. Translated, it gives CASSYLADTQYF.

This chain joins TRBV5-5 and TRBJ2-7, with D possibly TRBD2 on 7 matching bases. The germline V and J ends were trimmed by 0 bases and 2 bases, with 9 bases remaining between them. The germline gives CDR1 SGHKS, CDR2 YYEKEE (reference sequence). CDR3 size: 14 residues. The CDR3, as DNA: TGTGCCAGCAGCTTGGCCGGGGGGCCCTACGAGCAGTACTTC. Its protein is CASSLAGGPYEQYF.

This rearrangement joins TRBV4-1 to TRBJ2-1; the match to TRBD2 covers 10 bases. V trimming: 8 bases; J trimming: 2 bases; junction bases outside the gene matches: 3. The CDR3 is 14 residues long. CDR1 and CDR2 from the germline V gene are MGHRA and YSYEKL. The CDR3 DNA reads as TGCGCCAGCCAAACTAGCGGGACCTACAATGAGCAGTTCTTC. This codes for CASQTSGTYNEQFF.

CDR3 protein: CASSFLTGGASDEQFF. CDR3 DNA: TGTGCCAGCAGTTTCCTAACAGGGGGCGCATCGGATGAGCAGTTCTTC. This sequence joins TRBV27 and TRBJ2-1; TRBD1 aligns across 9 bases. The CDR3 extends over 16 amino acids. CDR1 is MNHEY and CDR2 is SMNVEV in the germline V gene (reference sequence). V shed 3 bases, J shed 8 bases, and the junction held 11 bases outside the gene matches.

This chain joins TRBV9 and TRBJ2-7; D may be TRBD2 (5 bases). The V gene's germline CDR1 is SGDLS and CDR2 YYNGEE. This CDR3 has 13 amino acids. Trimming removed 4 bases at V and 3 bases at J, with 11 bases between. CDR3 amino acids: CASSPRDDYEQYF. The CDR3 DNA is TGTGCCAGCAGCCCCCGGGATGACTACGAGCAGTACTTC.

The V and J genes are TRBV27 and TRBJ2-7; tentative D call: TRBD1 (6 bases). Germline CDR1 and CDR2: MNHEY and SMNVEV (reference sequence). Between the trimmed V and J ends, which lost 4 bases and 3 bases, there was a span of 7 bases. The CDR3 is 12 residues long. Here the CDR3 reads CASSSQGYEQYF. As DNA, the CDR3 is TGTGCCAGCAGTTCACAGGGCTACGAGCAGTACTTC.

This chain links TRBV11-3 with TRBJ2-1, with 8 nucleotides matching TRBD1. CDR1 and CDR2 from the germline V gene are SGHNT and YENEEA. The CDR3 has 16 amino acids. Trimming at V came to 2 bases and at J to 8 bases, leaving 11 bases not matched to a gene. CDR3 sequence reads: CASSLTGPGGKDEQFF. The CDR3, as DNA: TGTGCCAGCAGCTTAACTGGGCCAGGGGGCAAGGATGAGCAGTTCTTC.

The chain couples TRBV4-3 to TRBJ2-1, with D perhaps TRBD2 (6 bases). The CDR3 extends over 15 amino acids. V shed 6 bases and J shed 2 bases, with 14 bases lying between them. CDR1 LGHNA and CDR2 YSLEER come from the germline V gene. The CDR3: CASSDGVAAYNEQFF. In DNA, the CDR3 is TGCGCCAGCAGTGACGGAGTAGCGGCCTACAATGAGCAGTTCTTC.